These T cell receptor beta chains were read from a single sample in a study of a mutant IDH1 vaccine in newly diagnosed glioma. Method: immunoSEQ multiplex PCR; TCRdb's copy keeps in-frame clones and lacks some. The profile covers some 61,000 clones, with roughly 84% appearing a single time and 9.5% to 15% taken by the ten largest. Antigen specificity for these receptors is unknown. The material sequenced was PBMCs, taken from a glioma patient whose treatment included an IDH1 peptide vaccine. The receptors here all came from a man younger than 35 with glioma. Both conserved end residues are part of each CDR3. Fields, in order: clone size, J gene, V gene, D gene, CDR3 protein, CDR3 DNA. D genes are given only for firm matches. Only some rows state a clone size, as once, few, many or a class for expanded clones.

size: once; J: TRBJ1-1; V: TRBV14; D: -; CDR3: CASSARLGVVDTEAFF; DNA: TGTGCCAGCAGCGCAAGGCTTGGGGTGGTGGACACTGAAGCTTTCTTT
size: -; J: TRBJ2-1; V: TRBV7-3; D: -; CDR3: CASSLGGSYNEQFF; DNA: TGTGCCAGCAGCTTGGGCGGAAGTTACAATGAGCAGTTCTTC
size: -; J: TRBJ1-5; V: TRBV30; D: -; CDR3: CAWSVLGGYNQPQHF; DNA: TGTGCCTGGAGTGTACTGGGCGGTTACAATCAGCCCCAGCATTTT
size: -; J: TRBJ1-1; V: TRBV29-1; D: -; CDR3: CSVRRGNTEAFF; DNA: TGCAGCGTTCGCAGGGGGAACACTGAAGCTTTCTTT
size: -; J: TRBJ2-2; V: TRBV5-5; D: -; CDR3: CASSLSARVGGTGELFF; DNA: TGTGCCAGCAGCTTGTCCGCGCGGGTTGGAGGAACCGGGGAGCTGTTTTTT
size: -; J: TRBJ1-1; V: TRBV18; D: -; CDR3: CASSPGKWNTEAFF; DNA: TGTGCCAGCTCACCAGGAAAATGGAACACTGAAGCTTTCTTT
size: -; J: TRBJ1-2; V: TRBV10-3; D: -; CDR3: CAARPGGYGYTF; DNA: TGTGCCGCACGGCCCGGGGGCTATGGCTACACCTTC
size: -; J: TRBJ2-7; V: TRBV7-9; D: TRBD1; CDR3: CASSLVKGAIGSYEQYF; DNA: TGTGCCAGCAGCTTAGTGAAGGGGGCTATCGGGTCCTACGAGCAGTACTTC
size: -; J: TRBJ2-7; V: TRBV5-6; D: -; CDR3: CASSFQGREQYF; DNA: TGTGCCAGCAGCTTTCAGGGGCGCGAGCAGTACTTC
size: -; J: TRBJ2-3; V: TRBV5-1; D: -; CDR3: CASSLGGSPSTDTQYF; DNA: TGCGCCAGCAGCTTGGGGGGTTCCCCTAGCACAGATACGCAGTATTTT
size: -; J: TRBJ2-7; V: TRBV30; D: TRBD2; CDR3: CAWSGLAGIYEQYF; DNA: TGTGCCTGGAGTGGGCTAGCGGGAATCTACGAGCAGTACTTC
size: -; J: TRBJ2-7; V: TRBV9; D: TRBD2; CDR3: CASSASGRAYEQYF; DNA: TGTGCCAGCAGCGCAAGCGGGAGGGCATACGAGCAGTACTTC
size: -; J: TRBJ2-1; V: TRBV10-1; D: TRBD2; CDR3: CASSEFPKASGSSYNEQFF; DNA: TGCGCCAGCAGTGAGTTCCCGAAGGCTAGCGGGAGTTCCTACAATGAGCAGTTCTTC
size: -; J: TRBJ2-7; V: TRBV4-2; D: -; CDR3: CASSQDYQGPGRYEQYF; DNA: TGTGCCAGCAGCCAAGATTACCAGGGGCCCGGCCGCTACGAGCAGTACTTC
size: few; J: TRBJ1-1; V: TRBV2; D: TRBD1; CDR3: CASRGDSGAFF; DNA: TGTGCCAGCAGAGGGGACAGTGGAGCTTTCTTT
size: -; J: TRBJ1-1; V: TRBV7-2; D: TRBD1; CDR3: CASSFRQGNTEAFF; DNA: TGTGCCAGCAGCTTCAGACAGGGTAACACTGAAGCTTTCTTT
size: -; J: TRBJ2-7; V: TRBV7-9; D: -; CDR3: CASSFPADYEQYF; DNA: TGTGCCAGCAGCTTCCCAGCCGACTACGAGCAGTACTTC
size: -; J: TRBJ1-1; V: TRBV4-2; D: -; CDR3: CASSQEGGSRTEAFF; DNA: TGTGCCAGCAGCCAAGAAGGGGGAAGTAGAACTGAAGCTTTCTTT
size: -; J: TRBJ1-5; V: TRBV9; D: -; CDR3: CASSVGLGRGQPQHF; DNA: TGTGCCAGCAGCGTAGGGCTAGGCAGGGGACAGCCCCAGCATTTT
size: -; J: TRBJ2-7; V: TRBV4-3; D: TRBD2; CDR3: CASSLRWTSANEQYF; DNA: TGCGCCAGCAGCTTACGGTGGACTAGCGCGAACGAGCAGTACTTC
size: -; J: TRBJ2-1; V: TRBV7-9; D: -; CDR3: CASSQVLGNEQFF; DNA: TGTGCCAGCAGCCAGGTGCTGGGGAATGAGCAGTTCTTC
size: -; J: TRBJ2-2; V: TRBV28; D: -; CDR3: CASTSMGELFF; DNA: TGTGCCAGCACCTCTATGGGGGAGCTGTTTTTT
size: -; J: TRBJ1-1; V: TRBV21-1; D: -; CDR3: CASREGRTGTEAFF; DNA: TGTGCCAGCAGGGAAGGGAGGACCGGCACTGAAGCTTTCTTT